This TCR beta chain stems from a study of T cell clonality in common variable immunodeficiency. Study-wide results and caveats: Reportedly, TCR beta sequences from common variable immunodeficiency showed fewer deletions and N-nucleotide insertions. Compared with controls, CVID subjects had fewer shared TCRbeta clones. CVID subjects showed higher TCRbeta clonality than healthy controls. CVID patient heterogeneity limited repertoire-clinical complication correlations.

All CVID subjects were on immunoglobulin replacement for at least one year. The table came from immunoSEQ multiplex PCR; TCRdb's copy has only in-frame clones and leaves some out. The sample includes approximately 30,000 clones, none of them occurring once. This clone has a handful of counts. The target antigen is unknown. The read terminates 3 residues ahead of where the CDR3 ends, so the germline J gene completes it. The CDR3 runs to 13 residues. Germline V gene data show CDR1 as MNHEY and CDR2 as SVGEGT. V dropped 5 bases and J dropped 6 bases, with 11 bases sitting between them. The rearrangement links TRBV6-2 or TRBV6-3 to TRBJ2-1; D uncertain. Sequences were obtained from peripheral blood mononuclear cells. This TCR was recovered from a human donor with common variable immunodeficiency. CDR3 DNA, as far as it was read: TGTGCCAGCAGTCTATATGGGCCCAATGAG. It encodes CASSLYGPNE. From start to end, the CDR3 is CASSLYGPNEQFF.